This T cell receptor beta chain appears in the sequencing data of a study of OX40 agonist ivuxolimab in advanced cancers. Turning to the study itself: Every 2 weeks, patients received ivuxolimab intravenously, dosed at 0.01 to 10 mg/kg.

The study, taken as a whole, reports: Some patients without response likewise showed low normalized clonal expansion. Both CD4+ and CD8+ T cell populations in blood had undergone clonal expansion by week 6 at 0.1 to 3.0 mg/kg. In general, CD8+ T cells held more expanded clones than CD4+ did, on average.

V was shortened by 2 bases and J by 1 base, with 10 bases between the two germline ends. The CDR3 length is 16 residues. Germline CDR1 is SGHRS and CDR2 is YFSETQ. As regards this clone: What it binds is not known.

Here immunoSEQ multiplex PCR was the method, and the copy in TCRdb shows in-frame clones only, minus some. The repertoire has 77,000 or so clones, nearly 90% of them found once; the top ten carry about an eighth. This sample comprised CD4+ or CD8+ T cells sorted from blood, obtained in a trial of the OX40 agonist ivuxolimab. The chain combines TRBV5-1 with TRBJ2-6; a possible D gene is TRBD1 (6 bases). The receptor's source is an adult with an advanced solid tumor such as melanoma, head and neck, liver or kidney cancer. The CDR3 DNA sequence: TGCGCCAGCAGCTTATGGACAGCGTCTGGGGCCAACGTCCTGACTTTC. It encodes CASSLWTASGANVLTF.